Listed below are T cell receptor beta chains from one sample, sequenced in a study of cytomegalovirus exposure and HLA in healthy donors. The data were produced by immunoSEQ multiplex PCR, yet TCRdb's version contains in-frame clones alone and is incomplete. This sample contains some 140,000 clones. Sequences were obtained from PBMCs. These receptors originate from a woman aged 55-70 years in good health and CMV-seronegative. The conserved cysteine and the conserved F or W are not part of the CDR3 here.

>TRBJ2-7|TRBV6-1
ASSDVGQGVREQY
>TRBJ1-2|TRBV6-5
ASTPGQGIYGYT
>TRBJ1-2|TRBV28
ASSYGDRVYGYT
>TRBJ2-7|TRBV7-9
ASSQIIGGTGDPYEQY
>TRBJ1-1|TRBV6-5
ASSYGTLLEAF
>TRBJ2-1|TRBV2
ASSVGTGDNEQF
>TRBJ2-7|TRBV5-5
ASSLKTGGPYEQY
>TRBJ2-7|TRBV27
ASSIPPRSGGSPEQY
>TRBJ1-5|TRBV28
ASSTLGGGNQPQH
>TRBJ2-1|TRBV27
ASARNLRLAQSYNEQF
>TRBJ2-4|TRBV28
ASSRGWDKNIQY
>TRBJ2-5|TRBV5-1
ASSLGGTDSQETQY
>TRBJ2-2|TRBV2
ASTWDTSTGELF
>TRBJ2-5|TRBV6-5
ASRPGTTETQY
>TRBJ2-3|TRBV5-1
ASSLTGTSLTDTQY
>TRBJ2-5|TRBV7-7
ASSPRQSQETQY
>TRBJ2-6|TRBV7-7
ASSLGADPGANVLT
>TRBJ2-3|TRBV10-3
AIASGGVALDTQY
>TRBJ1-5|TRBV10-3
AISDRVGTGYQPQH
>TRBJ1-1|TRBV18
ASSLQSRDTEAF
>TRBJ1-2|TRBV9
ASSVPGRYGYT
>TRBJ1-6|TRBV4-1
ASSQGKIGTGANSPLH
>TRBJ1-6|TRBV27
ASTFRSSNSPLH
>TRBJ2-1|TRBV5-1
ASSDTGGGNGLAQF
>TRBJ1-2|TRBV11-2
ASSLDRGGGYT
>TRBJ2-1|TRBV7-9
ASSLNRIGNEQF
>TRBJ2-7|TRBV6-1
ASSPIRGGDYEQY
>TRBJ1-5|TRBV19
ASKDRGDQPQH
>TRBJ1-2|TRBV6-6
ASSRQGREGYT
>TRBJ2-5|TRBV6-1
ATRDSLQETQY
>TRBJ1-2|TRBV7-2
ASSYPGQGSYGYT
>TRBJ2-7|TRBV9
ASSVGAGPQGVEQY
>TRBJ2-5|TRBV29-1
SVKQQETQY
>TRBJ1-5|TRBV6-1
ASKGDGVIQPQH
>TRBJ2-3|TRBV2
ASSGLAVSTDTQY
>TRBJ1-4|TRBV7-4
ASRLEGATNEKLF
>TRBJ1-3|TRBV6-1
ASRDTSGGNTIY
>TRBJ1-2|TRBV19
ASTQSLGNYGYT
>TRBJ1-1|TRBV11-2
ASSPTAVDTEAF
>TRBJ1-1|TRBV7-8
ASSSGQGATEAF
>TRBJ1-2|TRBV7-9
ASSLVEGPANYGYT
>TRBJ1-5|TRBV29-1
SATTDYNQPQH
>TRBJ1-5|TRBV9
ASSVAGTLNQPQH
>TRBJ2-7|TRBV5-1
ASSWDRETYEQY
>TRBJ2-5|TRBV5-1
ASSSQGQETQY
>TRBJ2-7|TRBV5-6
ASSFWGGSYEQY
>TRBJ2-7|TRBV10-2
ASSESYYEQY
>TRBJ2-3|TRBV2
ASKASGLYTDTQY
>TRBJ2-7|TRBV5-6
ASSTDGGDYEQY
>TRBJ1-1|TRBV7-9
ASTGGSRAF
>TRBJ1-1|TRBV19
ASTTGTGRTEAF
>TRBJ1-5|TRBV2
ASSDSGQGYNQPQH
>TRBJ2-2|TRBV5-4
ASHSTGDYSGELF
>TRBJ2-3|TRBV28
ASSSGSTDTQY
>TRBJ2-7|TRBV6-1
ASSPGTGSYEQY
>TRBJ1-2|TRBV2
ASSAGTVYGYT
>TRBJ2-1|TRBV6-8
ASSDFFGSVIEQF
>TRBJ2-3|TRBV9
ASSVVPGGGTDTQY
>TRBJ2-1|TRBV20-1
SASLYNEQF
>TRBJ2-3|TRBV5-1
ASSPRAGDTQY